This entry is about one T cell receptor (beta chain). The CDR3 totals 15 residues. V was cut by 4 bases and J by 4 bases, with 15 bases left in between. The V gene's germline CDR1 is MNHNS and CDR2 SASEGT. These data are taken from a study of tumor-infiltrating lymphocytes in primary liver carcinoma. Germline DNA was also extracted, with blood RNA taken from unsorted whole blood. Starting from 500 ng of total RNA, TCR beta cDNA was produced with a primer in the constant region. Generation of the TCR beta libraries relied on three nested multiplex PCR rounds using slightly modified ARM-PCR. Two initial PCR rounds of roughly 10 cycles each paired TRBV1-TRBV30 forward primers with a C-beta reverse primer. TCRdb itself ran the multiplex PCR reads through MiXCR, one entry per CDR3 protein. The table shows hundreds of thousands of distinct CDR3 sequences, with 50% to 60% occurring only once.

Sequencing was done on a sample of peripheral blood. The V and J genes are TRBV6-1 and TRBJ2-3; D possibly corresponds to TRBD2 (6 bases). This receptor was obtained from a woman aged 30 to 39 with primary liver carcinoma and hepatitis B virus infection. The DNA of the CDR3 is TGTGCCAGCAGTGTCTCGGCGGGAAGCCCAGATACGCAGTATTTT. It translates to CASSVSAGSPDTQYF.